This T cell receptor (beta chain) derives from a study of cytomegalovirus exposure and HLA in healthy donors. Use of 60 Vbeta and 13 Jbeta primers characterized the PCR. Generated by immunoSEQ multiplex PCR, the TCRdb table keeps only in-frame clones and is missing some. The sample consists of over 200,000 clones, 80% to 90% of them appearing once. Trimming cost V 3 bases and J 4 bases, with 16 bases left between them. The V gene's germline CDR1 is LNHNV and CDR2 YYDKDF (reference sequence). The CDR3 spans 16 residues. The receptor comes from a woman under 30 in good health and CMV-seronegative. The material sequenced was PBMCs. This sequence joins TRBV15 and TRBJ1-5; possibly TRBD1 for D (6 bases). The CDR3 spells CATSSGVTGYNQPQHF. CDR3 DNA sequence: TGTGCCACCAGCAGCGGTGTGACAGGCTATAATCAGCCCCAGCATTTT.